The 5 T cell receptor beta chains below were found in one sample sequenced in a study of T cells in Graves' hyperthyroidism and ophthalmopathy. The TCR beta CDR3 regions underwent amplification using RNA transcripts as the source. During a first-round RT-PCR of the TCR CDR3, the HTBI primer set was used. One entry per CDR3 protein results from TCRdb running MiXCR on the multiplex PCR reads. The sample has about 350,000 distinct CDR3 sequences, approximately 17% seen once. Sequences were obtained from blood. Receptors were obtained from a woman aged 25 to 39 with Graves' hyperthyroidism that later progressed to Graves' ophthalmopathy.

This clonotype was picked up many times. The CDR3 sequence is CASSFRRDRGQFSYGYTF. The CDR3 region has the DNA TGTGCCAGCAGTTTCCGTCGGGACAGGGGGCAGTTTAGCTATGGCTACACCTTC. V usage is TRBV28 and J usage is TRBJ1-2; 12 nucleotides align to TRBD1. This CDR3 spans 18 amino acids. The germline V gene has CDR1 MDHEN and CDR2 SYDVKM. J lost 4 bases, V lost 3 bases, and 12 bases had no gene match.

The V and J genes are TRBV9 and TRBJ2-4; D tentatively fits TRBD1 or TRBD2 (5 bases each). The CDR3 contains 13 residues. Germline V gives CDR1 SGDLS, CDR2 YYNGEE. V was clipped by 5 bases and J by 6 bases, with 12 bases between them. CDR3 in amino acids: CASSRGESNIQYF. In nucleotides, the CDR3 is TGTGCCAGCAGTCGGGGCGAATCAAACATTCAGTACTTC.

In nucleotides, the CDR3 is TGTGCCAGCAGTTTCGGACTAGTCGGGGCCCAGTACTTC. Its translation: CASSFGLVGAQYF. The rearrangement joins TRBV7-9 to TRBJ2-5; 7 bases are a match to TRBD2. V shed 6 bases and J 9 bases; nucleotides not matched to a gene: 10. Germline CDR1 reads SEHNR; CDR2 reads FQNEAQ (reference sequence). The CDR3 runs 13 residues.

This clonotype was counted a few times. The chain has TRBV30 and TRBJ1-5; D gene ambiguous. Trimming took off 2 bases at V and 0 bases at J, with 5 bases between the two ends. CDR1 and CDR2 (germline): GTSNPN, SVGIG (reference sequence). This CDR3 has 13 amino acids. The CDR3 DNA is TGTGCCTGGAGTTTAAATAGCAATCAGCCCCAGCATTTT. Encoded protein: CAWSLNSNQPQHF.

This clonotype was counted ten times or more. The chain has TRBV10-3 and TRBJ2-7; D perhaps matches TRBD1 (5 bases). The V end lost 8 bases, the J end lost 5 bases, and 10 bases lay between the germline ends. CDR3 length equals 11 residues. CDR1 and CDR2 from the germline V gene are ENHRY and SYGVKD. The CDR3 DNA reads as TGTGCCATCCGAGAACAGGACGAGCAGTACTTC. Protein sequence: CAIREQDEQYF.